This T cell receptor beta chain was observed in a study of T cell responses to AZD1222 COVID-19 vaccine. CDR1 and CDR2 (germline): ENHRY, SYGVKD. The CDR3 spans 12 residues. Trimming removed 10 bases from V and 11 bases from J, with 17 bases in between. Notes on the study in general: Across spike, vaccine-associated CD4 TCRs were found, dominant at 160-218 and 743-854. Repertoire collection took place solely once the T cell response had peaked.

Here immunoSEQ multiplex PCR was the method, and the copy in TCRdb shows in-frame clones only, minus some. The table records around 67,000 clones, about 85% of them present only once. This clone was seen a single time. Its matching antigen is unknown. The V gene is TRBV10-3, the J gene TRBJ1-4, with a possible D match to TRBD1 (6 bases). This receptor was taken from an adult in good health. Sequencing used peripheral blood, obtained on day 0 of AZD1222 vaccination. The CDR3 loop reads CATSFGGDKLFF. The CDR3 nucleotides are TGTGCCACTAGCTTTGGGGGCGATAAACTGTTTTTT.